The 21 T cell receptor beta chains below all came from one sample that was sequenced in a study of PD-L1 blockade in urothelial cancer. This sample's time point: peripheral blood 6 weeks after treatment start. Clones were sequenced by immunoSEQ multiplex PCR, and TCRdb holds only the in-frame ones, with some missing. This sample has about 51,000 clones, with more than 75% found just once. The sample was PBMCs, taken around atezolizumab (anti-PD-L1) treatment. These receptors all come from a man aged 55-75 years with urothelial cancer.

The chain combines TRBV29-1 with TRBJ2-7; 11 positions agree with TRBD2. V dropped 0 bases and J dropped 2; count of bases not matched to a gene: 15. Germline CDR1 and CDR2: SQVTM and ANQGSEA. The CDR3 extends over 19 amino acids. The CDR3 sequence is CSVEDMGASGGLVAYEQYF. The CDR3 region has the DNA TGCAGCGTTGAAGATATGGGGGCTAGCGGGGGGCTCGTAGCCTACGAGCAGTACTTC.

The V call is TRBV9, the J call TRBJ2-2; 8 nucleotides line up with TRBD2. V trimming: 2 bases; J trimming: 5 bases; junction bases outside the gene matches: 5. Germline V CDR1 and CDR2: SGDLS, YYNGEE. CDR3 length: 15 residues. The DNA of the CDR3 is TGTGCCAGCAGCGTTGTGCCTAGCGGGACCGGGGAGCTGTTTTTT. Protein: CASSVVPSGTGELFF.

CDR3 DNA: TGTGCCAGCAGGCCGGGGGGTCTGGACGAAAAACTGTTTTTT. The encoded protein is CASRPGGLDEKLFF. V and J are TRBV6-5 and TRBJ1-4, with D possibly being TRBD1 (5 bases). The ends were cut back, 6 bases at V and 8 bases at J, with 16 bases in the middle. CDR3 size: 14 residues. The germline CDR1 and CDR2 sequences are MNHEY and SVGAGI.

The rearrangement links TRBV4-1 to TRBJ1-1, with 9 bases aligning to TRBD1. The CDR3 has 15 amino acids. V was pared by 4 bases and J by 5 bases, with 8 bases of the junction left unmatched. Germline V CDR1 and CDR2: MGHRA, YSYEKL. The CDR3 sequence is CASSPTGGAATEAFF. In nucleotides, the CDR3 is TGCGCCAGCAGCCCAACAGGGGGCGCCGCGACTGAAGCTTTCTTT.

This sequence joins TRBV4-2 and TRBJ2-2; possibly TRBD2 for D (6 bases). The CDR3 covers 17 residues. The V end lost 0 bases, the J end lost 1 base, and 12 bases lay between the germline ends. Germline CDR1 and CDR2: LGHNA and YNFKEQ. Written as DNA, the CDR3 is TGTGCCAGCAGCCAAGAACTCGGGACTGGGAACACCGGGGAGCTGTTTTTT. Encoded protein: CASSQELGTGNTGELFF.

The V call is TRBV25-1, the J call TRBJ1-1; 9 bases agree with TRBD1. The V gene end was trimmed by 8 bases and the J gene end by 6 bases; junction bases not matched to a gene: 7. Germline V gives CDR1 MGHDK, CDR2 SYGVNS. The CDR3 covers 13 residues. CDR3 residues: CASGLQGAAEAFF. The CDR3 DNA sequence: TGTGCCAGCGGGCTACAGGGGGCCGCTGAAGCTTTCTTT.

This clone was counted between two and nine times. The chain couples TRBV30 to TRBJ1-5; TRBD1 is a possible D gene (6 bases). Germline V lookup: CDR1 GTSNPN, CDR2 SVGIG (reference sequence). V dropped 3 bases and J dropped 4 bases, with 10 bases sitting between them. This CDR3 contains 13 residues. The CDR3 DNA is TGTGCCTGGAGCTACCAGGGGAATCAGCCCCAGCATTTT. This translates into CAWSYQGNQPQHF.

This clone showed up just once. The rearrangement uses TRBV10-1 and TRBJ2-7, with 8 nucleotides matching TRBD2. The CDR3 length is 15 residues. V was clipped by 0 bases and J by 6 bases; unmatched bases: 7. The germline V gene encodes CDR1 WNHNN and CDR2 SYGVQD (reference sequence). The CDR3: CASSESKAGVSEQYF. The DNA of the CDR3 is TGCGCCAGCAGTGAGTCCAAAGCGGGAGTCTCCGAGCAGTACTTC.

The CDR3 nucleotides read TGTGCCTGGAGAGGGCGGGGGGTCTTCTATGGCTACACCTTC. Its translation is CAWRGRGVFYGYTF. This chain uses TRBV30 with TRBJ1-2, with a possible D match to TRBD1 (5 bases). The CDR3 covers 14 residues. The germline CDR1 and CDR2 sequences are GTSNPN and SVGIG (reference sequence). V lost 3 bases and J 4 bases, leaving 15 bases between the germline ends.

The sample holds one count of this clone. The CDR3 sequence is CASSLSGQARTDTQYF. The CDR3 coding sequence is TGTGCCAGCAGTTTATCTGGGCAGGCCCGCACAGATACGCAGTATTTT. The rearrangement links TRBV27 to TRBJ2-3; no reliable D call. The CDR3 contains 16 residues. Germline CDR1 and CDR2: MNHEY and SMNVEV (reference sequence). Trimming left V 0 bases short and J 1 base short, with 11 bases between.

V and J are TRBV7-8 and TRBJ2-2; D unclear. This CDR3 spans 13 amino acids. V dropped 7 bases and J dropped 4 bases, with 10 bases sitting between them. CDR1 and CDR2 from the germline V gene are SGHVS and FQNEAQ. CDR3 DNA sequence: TGTGCCAGCAAGAGATCATCCACCGGGGAGCTGTTTTTT. Translated, it gives CASKRSSTGELFF.

V and J are TRBV5-4 and TRBJ2-5; perhaps TRBD2 as D (5 bases). Trimming pared 0 bases from V and 2 bases from J, leaving 8 bases between. The germline CDR1 and CDR2 sequences are SGHNT and YYREEE (reference sequence). CDR3 length equals 14 residues. The CDR3 sequence is CASSLGSGQETQYF. The CDR3 DNA is TGTGCCAGCAGCTTGGGGAGCGGACAAGAGACCCAGTACTTC. The full variable domain, in which reference TRBV5-4 and TRBJ2-5 provide the parts outside the CDR3, is ETGVTQSPTHLIKTRGQQVTLRCSSQSGHNTVSWYQQALGQGPQFIFQYYREEENGRGNFPPRFSGLQFPNYSSELNVNALELDDSALYLCASSLGSGQETQYFGPGTRLLVL.

Regarding this clone: This same CDR3 is encoded by further DNA sequences in the sample. This sequence joins TRBV5-1 and TRBJ2-1, with 7 positions matching TRBD2. Trimming removed 0 bases from V and 0 bases from J; junction bases left unmatched: 3. The CDR3 is 16 residues long. Germline V lookup: CDR1 SGHRS, CDR2 YFSETQ. DNA of the CDR3: TGCGCCAGCAGCTTGGGCGGGGGAAGCTCCTACAATGAGCAGTTCTTC. Encoded protein: CASSLGGGSSYNEQFF.

J is TRBJ2-2 and V is TRBV5-8, with 7 bases matching TRBD1. The CDR3 totals 15 residues. Looked up from germline, CDR1 is SGHTS and CDR2 is YDEGEE. The V and J ends lost 0 bases and 4 bases, in that order; junction bases with no gene match: 3. The CDR3 nucleotides read TGTGCCAGCAGCTTGGCGACAGGGCGCACCGGGGAGCTGTTTTTT. It codes for CASSLATGRTGELFF.

CDR3 protein: CASSLALLLSGNTIYF. The CDR3 nucleotides are TGTGCCAGCAGCTTGGCCCTCCTCCTCTCTGGAAACACCATATATTTT. J is TRBJ1-3 and V is TRBV5-5, with D hard to call. The CDR3 runs 16 residues. From germline, CDR1 is SGHKS and CDR2 YYEKEE (reference sequence). With 0 bases removed from V and 0 bases from J, the gap between germline ends came to 10 bases.

The V and J genes are TRBV19 and TRBJ2-1; 9 nucleotides line up with TRBD2. Germline V gene sequence: CDR1 LNHDA, CDR2 SQIVND (reference sequence). The J segment lost 2 bases and the V segment lost 5 bases, leaving 7 bases of the junction unmatched. This CDR3 region has 16 residues. CDR3 region: CASSLRAGGTYNEQFF. The CDR3 DNA follows: TGTGCCAGTAGTCTCAGAGCGGGAGGTACCTACAATGAGCAGTTCTTC.

The V call is TRBV6-5, the J call TRBJ2-3; tentative D call: TRBD2 (7 bases). Germline V gene lookup returns CDR1 MNHEY and CDR2 SVGAGI. The CDR3 has 15 residues. With 2 bases removed from V and 3 bases from J, the gap between germline ends came to 12 bases. The CDR3 nucleotides are TGTGCCAGCAGTTACGGAAGGGGGGGGACAGATACGCAGTATTTT. Amino acid sequence: CASSYGRGGTDTQYF.

This clone was observed once. The chain joins TRBV11-2 to TRBJ1-2, with D possibly matching TRBD1 (5 bases). Trimming took off 0 bases at V and 1 base at J, with 9 bases between the two ends. The CDR3 loop spans 15 amino acids. The germline V gene encodes CDR1 SGHAT and CDR2 FQNNGV. CDR3 sequence: CASSLEGRRNYGYTF. CDR3 in DNA: TGTGCCAGCAGCTTAGAGGGGCGTCGTAACTATGGCTACACCTTC. Full variable domain (outside the CDR3, taken from reference TRBV11-2 and TRBJ1-2): EAGVAQSPRYKIIEKRQSVAFWCNPISGHATLYWYQQILGQGPKLLIQFQNNGVVDDSQLPKDRFSAERLKGVDSTLKIQPAKLEDSAVYLCASSLEGRRNYGYTFGSGTRLTVV.

This chain joins TRBV18 and TRBJ2-1; TRBD2 agrees at 7 bases. The CDR3 has 18 amino acids. Germline CDR1 is KGHSH and CDR2 is LQKENI. The trim removed 2 bases at V and 4 bases at J, leaving 14 bases unmatched. The DNA for the CDR3 is TGTGCCAGCTCACCATGGTTGGTAGCTAGCGGAATATACAATGAGCAGTTCTTC. Residues: CASSPWLVASGIYNEQFF.

A remark on this clone: An end of the junction does not agree with germline; a read error may underlie this. The rearrangement joins TRBV15 to TRBJ1-4; D is ambiguous. The V gene's germline CDR1 is LNHNV and CDR2 YYDKDF (reference sequence). The CDR3 has 14 residues. The CDR3 bases are TGTGCCACCAGCAGAGGGTTAACTAATGACAAACTGTTTTTT. Protein product: CATSRGLTNDKLFF.

The chain employs TRBV2 and TRBJ2-7; D remains unclear. The CDR3 contains 13 residues. Germline V CDR1 and CDR2: SNHLY, FYNNEI. Trimming took off 10 bases at V and 6 bases at J, with 19 bases between the two ends. In DNA, the CDR3 is TGTGCCACCCATCTTACTCCTGGGCCCGAGCAGTACTTC. It translates to CATHLTPGPEQYF.